This T cell receptor beta chain emerged from a study of blood T cell repertoires in COVID-19. Background on the study: Sites across the United States, Italy and Spain contributed samples from acute and convalescent COVID-19.

Seattle patients were enrolled while actively infected and followed longitudinally. Some clones are missing from TCRdb's copy, which holds only in-frame ones; the method was immunoSEQ multiplex PCR. The sample lists about 280,000 clones; around 92% were seen once. This clone was recorded only once. The germline gives CDR1 SEHNR, CDR2 FQNEAQ (reference sequence). The CDR3 sequence is 12 residues long. V lost 5 bases to trimming and J lost 8 bases, with 12 bases between them. The clonotype comes from a young woman with COVID-19, enrolled during active disease. Sequencing used peripheral blood. The chain joins TRBV7-9 to TRBJ1-1; no firm D call. The CDR3 nucleotides read TGTGCCAGCAGCCCCAAGCACCGCGAAGCTTTCTTT. Encoded protein: CASSPKHREAFF.